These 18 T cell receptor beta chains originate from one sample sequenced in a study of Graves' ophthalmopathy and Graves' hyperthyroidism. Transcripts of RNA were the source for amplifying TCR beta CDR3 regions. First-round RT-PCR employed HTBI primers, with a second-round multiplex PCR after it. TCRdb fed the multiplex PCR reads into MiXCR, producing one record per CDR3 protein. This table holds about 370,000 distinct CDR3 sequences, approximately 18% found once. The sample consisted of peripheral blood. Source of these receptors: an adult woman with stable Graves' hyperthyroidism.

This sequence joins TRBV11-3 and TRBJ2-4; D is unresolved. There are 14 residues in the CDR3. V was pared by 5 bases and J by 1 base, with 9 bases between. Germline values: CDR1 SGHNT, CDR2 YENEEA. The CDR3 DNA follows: TGTGCCAGCAGCCCCAATCGGGCCAAAAACATTCAGTACTTC. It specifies CASSPNRAKNIQYF.

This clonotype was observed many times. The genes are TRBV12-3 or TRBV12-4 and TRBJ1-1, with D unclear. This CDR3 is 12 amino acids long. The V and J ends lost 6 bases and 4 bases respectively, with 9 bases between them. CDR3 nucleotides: TGTGCCAGCAGGACGGGTGGCACTGAAGCTTTCTTT. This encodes CASRTGGTEAFF.

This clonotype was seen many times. The CDR3 spells CASSRQGLSNQPQHF. As DNA, the CDR3 is TGTGCCAGCAGTAGACAGGGCCTGAGCAATCAGCCCCAGCATTTT. The chain combines TRBV28 with TRBJ1-5; TRBD1 aligns across 7 bases. Germline V gene sequence: CDR1 MDHEN, CDR2 SYDVKM. This CDR3 has 15 amino acids. V shed 5 bases and J 1 base; nucleotides not matched to a gene: 5.

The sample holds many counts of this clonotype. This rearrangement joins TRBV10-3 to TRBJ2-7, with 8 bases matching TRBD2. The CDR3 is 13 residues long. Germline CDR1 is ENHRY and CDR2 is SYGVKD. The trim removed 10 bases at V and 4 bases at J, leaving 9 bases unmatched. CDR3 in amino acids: CATGGGTRYEQYF. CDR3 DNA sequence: TGTGCCACCGGCGGGGGGACTCGTTACGAGCAGTACTTC.

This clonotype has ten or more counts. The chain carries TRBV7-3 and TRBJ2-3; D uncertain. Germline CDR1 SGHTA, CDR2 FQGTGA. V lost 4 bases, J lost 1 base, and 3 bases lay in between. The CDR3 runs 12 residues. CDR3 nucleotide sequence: TGTGCCAGCAGCTCACGCACAGATACGCAGTATTTT. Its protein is CASSSRTDTQYF.

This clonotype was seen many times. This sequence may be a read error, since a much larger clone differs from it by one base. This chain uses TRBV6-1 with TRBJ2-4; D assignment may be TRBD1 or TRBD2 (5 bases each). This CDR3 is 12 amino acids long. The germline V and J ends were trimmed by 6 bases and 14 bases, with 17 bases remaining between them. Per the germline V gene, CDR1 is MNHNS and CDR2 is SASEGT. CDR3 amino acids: CASSSGPTNKYF. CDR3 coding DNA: TGTGCCAGCAGCTCGGGACCGACAAATAAGTACTTC.

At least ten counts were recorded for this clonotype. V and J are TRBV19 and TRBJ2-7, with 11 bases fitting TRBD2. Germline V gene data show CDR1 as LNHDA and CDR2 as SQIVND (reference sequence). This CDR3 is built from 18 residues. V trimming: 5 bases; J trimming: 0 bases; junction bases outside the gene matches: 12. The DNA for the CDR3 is TGTGCCAGTAGTTTCGGGACTAGCGGAGTTTATAGCTCCTACGAGCAGTACTTC. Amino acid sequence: CASSFGTSGVYSSYEQYF.

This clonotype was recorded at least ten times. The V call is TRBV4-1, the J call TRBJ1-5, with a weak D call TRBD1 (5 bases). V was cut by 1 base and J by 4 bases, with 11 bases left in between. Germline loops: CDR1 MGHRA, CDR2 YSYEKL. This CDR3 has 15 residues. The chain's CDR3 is CASSQGGAPNQPQHF. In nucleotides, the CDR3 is TGCGCCAGCAGCCAAGGTGGGGCCCCAAATCAGCCCCAGCATTTT.

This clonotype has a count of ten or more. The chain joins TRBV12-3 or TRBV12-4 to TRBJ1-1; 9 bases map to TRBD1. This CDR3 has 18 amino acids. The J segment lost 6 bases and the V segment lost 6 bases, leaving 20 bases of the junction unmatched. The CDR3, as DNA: TGTGCCAGCAGCTGGGGGGGTGGGACAGGGACTTTTGGCTCTGAAGCTTTCTTT. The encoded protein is CASSWGGGTGTFGSEAFF.

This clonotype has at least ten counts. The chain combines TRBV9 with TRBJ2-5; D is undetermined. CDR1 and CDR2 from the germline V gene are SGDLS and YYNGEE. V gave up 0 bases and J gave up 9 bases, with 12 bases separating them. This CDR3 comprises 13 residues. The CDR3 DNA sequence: TGTGCCAGCAGCGTAGCCTCCGGTGGGGCCCAGTACTTC. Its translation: CASSVASGGAQYF. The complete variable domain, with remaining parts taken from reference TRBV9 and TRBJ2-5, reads DSGVTQTPKHLITATGQRVTLRCSPRSGDLSVYWYQQSLDQGLQFLIQYYNGEERAKGNILERFSAQQFPDLHSELNLSSLELGDSALYFCASSVASGGAQYFGPGTRLLVL.

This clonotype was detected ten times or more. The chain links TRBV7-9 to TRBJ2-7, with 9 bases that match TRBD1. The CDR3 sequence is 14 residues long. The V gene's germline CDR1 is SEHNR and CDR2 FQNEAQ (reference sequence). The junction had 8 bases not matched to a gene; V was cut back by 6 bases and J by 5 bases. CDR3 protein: CASRVRDRDNEQYF. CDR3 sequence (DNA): TGTGCCAGCAGAGTCCGGGACAGGGATAACGAGCAGTACTTC. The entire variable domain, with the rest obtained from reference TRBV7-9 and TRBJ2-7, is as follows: DTGVSQNPRHKITKRGQNVTFRCDPISEHNRLYWYRQTLGQGPEFLTYFQNEAQLEKSRLLSDRFSAERPKGSFSTLEIQRTEQGDSAMYLCASRVRDRDNEQYFGPGTRLTVT.

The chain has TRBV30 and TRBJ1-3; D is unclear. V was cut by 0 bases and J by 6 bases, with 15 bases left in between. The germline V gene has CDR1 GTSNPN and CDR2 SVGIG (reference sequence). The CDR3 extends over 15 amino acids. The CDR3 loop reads CAWSVGSSDANTIYF. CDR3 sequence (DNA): TGTGCCTGGAGTGTTGGGTCCTCGGATGCAAACACCATATATTTT.

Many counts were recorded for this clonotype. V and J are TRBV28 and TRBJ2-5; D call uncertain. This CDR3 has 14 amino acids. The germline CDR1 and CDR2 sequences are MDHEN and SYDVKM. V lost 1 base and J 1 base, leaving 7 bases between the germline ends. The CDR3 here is CASSLSHPQETQYF. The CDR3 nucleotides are TGTGCCAGCAGTTTATCCCACCCCCAAGAGACCCAGTACTTC.

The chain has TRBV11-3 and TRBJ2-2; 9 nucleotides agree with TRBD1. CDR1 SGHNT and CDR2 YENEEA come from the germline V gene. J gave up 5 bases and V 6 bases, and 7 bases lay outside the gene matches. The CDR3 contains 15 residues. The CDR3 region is CASSHGTGWTGELFF. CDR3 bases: TGTGCCAGCAGTCACGGGACAGGGTGGACCGGGGAGCTGTTTTTT.

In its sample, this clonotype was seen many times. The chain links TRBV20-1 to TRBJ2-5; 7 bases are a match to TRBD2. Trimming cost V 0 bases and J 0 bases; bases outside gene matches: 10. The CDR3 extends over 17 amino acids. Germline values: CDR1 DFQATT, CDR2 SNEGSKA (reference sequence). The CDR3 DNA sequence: TGCAGTGCTAGAGATTTCGCTAGCGGTGGGTACCAAGAGACCCAGTACTTC. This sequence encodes CSARDFASGGYQETQYF.

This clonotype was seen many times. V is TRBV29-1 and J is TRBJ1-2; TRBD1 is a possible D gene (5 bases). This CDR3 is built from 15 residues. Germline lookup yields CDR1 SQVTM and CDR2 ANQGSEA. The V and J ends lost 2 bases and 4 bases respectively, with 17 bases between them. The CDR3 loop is CSVESGSGKGYGYTF. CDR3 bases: TGCAGCGTTGAAAGCGGGTCAGGGAAGGGCTATGGCTACACCTTC.

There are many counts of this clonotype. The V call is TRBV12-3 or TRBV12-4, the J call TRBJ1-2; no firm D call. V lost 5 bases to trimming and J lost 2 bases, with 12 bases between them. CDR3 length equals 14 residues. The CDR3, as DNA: TGTGCCAGCAGTCCTCGGCTCCCGAACTATGGCTACACCTTC. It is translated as CASSPRLPNYGYTF.

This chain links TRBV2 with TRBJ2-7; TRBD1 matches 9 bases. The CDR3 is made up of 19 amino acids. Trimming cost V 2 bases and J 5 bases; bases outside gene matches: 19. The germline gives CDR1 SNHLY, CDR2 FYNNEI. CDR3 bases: TGTGCCAGCAGTGAATCATCGGGTCCCCGGGACAGGGTTTCCGACGAGCAGTACTTC. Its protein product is CASSESSGPRDRVSDEQYF.